This T cell receptor (beta chain) was obtained from a study of T cell responses to AZD1222 COVID-19 vaccine. Notes on the study in general: Clonal diversity may have been underestimated in mostly white British donors.

Regarding this clone: Its antigen is still unknown.

Profiling relied on immunoSEQ multiplex PCR, and the TCRdb table lists in-frame clones only, not all of them. The sample has more than 110,000 clones, 80% to 90% seen once. CDR3 length: 11 residues. Germline lookup yields CDR1 LNHDA and CDR2 SQIVND (reference sequence). The germline V and J ends were trimmed by 8 bases and 4 bases, with 8 bases remaining between them. Sequences were derived from peripheral blood, sampled on day 0 of AZD1222 vaccination. This clonotype was sampled from an adult in good health. V and J are TRBV19 and TRBJ1-2; D unclear. The CDR3 coding sequence is TGTGCCAGTTGGGCGGGCTATGGCTACACCTTC. This sequence encodes CASWAGYGYTF. The full variable domain, in which reference TRBV19 and TRBJ1-2 provide the parts outside the CDR3, is DGGITQSPKYLFRKEGQNVTLSCEQNLNHDAMYWYRQDPGQGLRLIYYSQIVNDFQKGDIAEGYSVSREKKESFPLTVTSAQKNPTAFYLCASWAGYGYTFGSGTRLTVV.